A selection of T cell receptor beta chains follows, all from one sample in a study of blood T cell repertoires in COVID-19. The protocol was immunoSEQ multiplex PCR, while the TCRdb copy is restricted to in-frame clones and leaves out a portion. The sample consists of approximately 14,000 clones, roughly 80% of them appearing once. The specimen was peripheral blood. These receptors came from a human donor in a cohort sampled during active COVID-19. The CDR3 runs from the conserved cysteine through the conserved F or W. D genes are given only for firm matches. Only some rows state a clone size, as once, few, many or a class for expanded clones.

CDR3nt: TGCAGTCCCCGGGCTAATGAAAAACTGTTTTTT
CDR3aa: CSPRANEKLFF
v_gene: TRBV20-1
abundance: -
j_gene: TRBJ1-4
d_gene: -

CDR3nt: TGTGCCAGCAGCGTAGTGGGGGGAGGAGGCTACACCTTC
CDR3aa: CASSVVGGGGYTF
v_gene: TRBV9
abundance: -
j_gene: TRBJ1-2
d_gene: -

CDR3nt: TGTGCCAGCAGTTTGGGGAGACAGGGAGAAGCTTTCTTT
CDR3aa: CASSLGRQGEAFF
v_gene: TRBV12-3/TRBV12-4
abundance: -
j_gene: TRBJ1-1
d_gene: TRBD1

CDR3nt: TGTGCCAGCTCAATAGGACAGGGAATGGGAGAGCAGTACTTC
CDR3aa: CASSIGQGMGEQYF
v_gene: TRBV18
abundance: -
j_gene: TRBJ2-7
d_gene: TRBD1

CDR3nt: TGTGCCAGCAGTTTATCCCCAACTTACGAGCAGTACTTC
CDR3aa: CASSLSPTYEQYF
v_gene: TRBV28
abundance: -
j_gene: TRBJ2-7
d_gene: -

CDR3nt: TGCGCCAGCAGCGAGGAGCCTAGCGGGAGCTCCTACGAGCAGTACTTC
CDR3aa: CASSEEPSGSSYEQYF
v_gene: TRBV5-1
abundance: once
j_gene: TRBJ2-7
d_gene: TRBD2

CDR3nt: TGTGCCAGTCAGGGGGCTGGGGAAAACTATGGCTACACCTTC
CDR3aa: CASQGAGENYGYTF
v_gene: TRBV28
abundance: once
j_gene: TRBJ1-2
d_gene: TRBD1

CDR3nt: TGTGCCAGCAGCCCTGGACAGGGGGTTGGCGGCTACACCTTC
CDR3aa: CASSPGQGVGGYTF
v_gene: TRBV3-1/TRBV3-2
abundance: -
j_gene: TRBJ1-2
d_gene: TRBD1

CDR3nt: TGTGCCAGCAGTTTATCGGGGACTAGCGGGGCAGATACGCAGTATTTT
CDR3aa: CASSLSGTSGADTQYF
v_gene: TRBV27
abundance: -
j_gene: TRBJ2-3
d_gene: TRBD2

CDR3nt: TGTGCCAGTAGTATGACTAGTTTGGCAGATACGCAGTATTTT
CDR3aa: CASSMTSLADTQYF
v_gene: TRBV19
abundance: -
j_gene: TRBJ2-3
d_gene: -

CDR3nt: TGTGCCAGCAGCCAAGGAGGGACTAGCGGGGGGGGCGAGCAGTTCTTC
CDR3aa: CASSQGGTSGGGEQFF
v_gene: TRBV3-1/TRBV3-2
abundance: -
j_gene: TRBJ2-1
d_gene: TRBD2

CDR3nt: TGTGCCAGCTCAAAGACAGGGTTGGATCCGGAGAATGGCTACACCTTC
CDR3aa: CASSKTGLDPENGYTF
v_gene: TRBV18
abundance: -
j_gene: TRBJ1-2
d_gene: TRBD1

CDR3nt: TGTGCCAGCAGTTTTCGCCGGCTAGCGGTACCAGCGGCGAGAGATACGCAGTATTTT
CDR3aa: CASSFRRLAVPAARDTQYF
v_gene: TRBV28
abundance: few
j_gene: TRBJ2-3
d_gene: TRBD2

CDR3nt: TGTGCCAGCAGCGTAGGGGCAGGGGGACCAGTAGGAGAGACCCAGTACTTC
CDR3aa: CASSVGAGGPVGETQYF
v_gene: TRBV9
abundance: once
j_gene: TRBJ2-5
d_gene: TRBD1

CDR3nt: TGTGCCAGCAGTTTTATCAGCAGGGACTCCTACGAGCAGTACTTC
CDR3aa: CASSFISRDSYEQYF
v_gene: TRBV28
abundance: -
j_gene: TRBJ2-7
d_gene: -

CDR3nt: TGTGCCAGCAGCTCCACTGGGAGGGAGACCCAGTACTTC
CDR3aa: CASSSTGRETQYF
v_gene: TRBV11-1
abundance: -
j_gene: TRBJ2-5
d_gene: -

CDR3nt: TGCAGTGCTAGTAGGTCTAGCGGGAGGGTATTGGACACCGGGGAGCTGTTTTTT
CDR3aa: CSASRSSGRVLDTGELFF
v_gene: TRBV20-1
abundance: -
j_gene: TRBJ2-2
d_gene: TRBD2

CDR3nt: TGCGCCAGCAGCCAATATAACAGGGGCGCGGGGGGCACTGAAGCTTTCTTT
CDR3aa: CASSQYNRGAGGTEAFF
v_gene: TRBV4-3
abundance: -
j_gene: TRBJ1-1
d_gene: TRBD1

CDR3nt: TGTGCCAGCAGCCCCCGCGCGGTGAACACCGGGGAGCTGTTTTTT
CDR3aa: CASSPRAVNTGELFF
v_gene: TRBV7-9
abundance: few
j_gene: TRBJ2-2
d_gene: -

CDR3nt: TGTGCCAGCAGCCAAGGCCTGAGGAACACTGAAGCTTTCTTT
CDR3aa: CASSQGLRNTEAFF
v_gene: TRBV3-1/TRBV3-2
abundance: -
j_gene: TRBJ1-1
d_gene: -

CDR3nt: TGTGCCAGCAGACGGGACAGTGGCATTGGAGGCTACACCTTC
CDR3aa: CASRRDSGIGGYTF
v_gene: TRBV6-5
abundance: few
j_gene: TRBJ1-2
d_gene: TRBD1

CDR3nt: TGTGCCACCGGGGCGAACACCGGGGAGCTGTTTTTT
CDR3aa: CATGANTGELFF
v_gene: TRBV12-3/TRBV12-4
abundance: -
j_gene: TRBJ2-2
d_gene: -

CDR3nt: TGTGTCAGCAGCGCGGGACAGGGGAATTCACCCCTCCACTTT
CDR3aa: CVSSAGQGNSPLHF
v_gene: TRBV11-2
abundance: -
j_gene: TRBJ1-6
d_gene: TRBD1

CDR3nt: TGCGCCAGCAGTGCCCAGGGTTCCGACACTGAAGCTTTCTTT
CDR3aa: CASSAQGSDTEAFF
v_gene: TRBV10-1
abundance: -
j_gene: TRBJ1-1
d_gene: -

CDR3nt: TGTGCCAGCTCACCACCCCAGCGGAGCTACGAGCAGTACTTC
CDR3aa: CASSPPQRSYEQYF
v_gene: TRBV18
abundance: -
j_gene: TRBJ2-7
d_gene: -

CDR3nt: TGTGCCAGCAGCCCCGGGACTAGTATTCTTGAGACCCAGTACTTC
CDR3aa: CASSPGTSILETQYF
v_gene: TRBV4-2
abundance: -
j_gene: TRBJ2-5
d_gene: TRBD2

CDR3nt: TGCGCCAGCAGCCAAGAACGAGGACAGCATGAAGCTTTCTTT
CDR3aa: CASSQERGQHEAFF
v_gene: TRBV4-3
abundance: -
j_gene: TRBJ1-1
d_gene: -

CDR3nt: TGTGCCAGCAGCTTAGGGGACACCTTCTACAATGAGCAGTTCTTC
CDR3aa: CASSLGDTFYNEQFF
v_gene: TRBV11-3
abundance: -
j_gene: TRBJ2-1
d_gene: -

CDR3nt: TGTGCCAGCAGTTTAGTACTCGGGGAGCTGTTTTTT
CDR3aa: CASSLVLGELFF
v_gene: TRBV12-3/TRBV12-4
abundance: -
j_gene: TRBJ2-2
d_gene: -

CDR3nt: TGTGCCAGCAACCCTAGCGGGGTATCCCCCTCCTCCTACAATGAGCAGTTCTTC
CDR3aa: CASNPSGVSPSSYNEQFF
v_gene: TRBV5-4
abundance: -
j_gene: TRBJ2-1
d_gene: TRBD2

CDR3nt: TGTGCCAGCGGCCAGGGCGACCAGCCCCAGCATTTT
CDR3aa: CASGQGDQPQHF
v_gene: TRBV3-1/TRBV3-2
abundance: few
j_gene: TRBJ1-5
d_gene: -

CDR3nt: TGCGCCAGCAGCCAAGCGGCGGGGGCGGACACCGGGGAGCTGTTTTTT
CDR3aa: CASSQAAGADTGELFF
v_gene: TRBV4-3
abundance: -
j_gene: TRBJ2-2
d_gene: -

CDR3nt: TGTGCCAGCAGACCGGGACACTCCTACAATGAGCAGTTCTTC
CDR3aa: CASRPGHSYNEQFF
v_gene: TRBV28
abundance: -
j_gene: TRBJ2-1
d_gene: -

CDR3nt: TGTGCCATCGGGTTAGGGCAGGGGAACCACGAGCAGTACTTC
CDR3aa: CAIGLGQGNHEQYF
v_gene: TRBV6-6
abundance: -
j_gene: TRBJ2-7
d_gene: -

CDR3nt: TGTGCCAGCCGGCCTAGCGGGAGCTACAATGAGCAGTTCTTC
CDR3aa: CASRPSGSYNEQFF
v_gene: TRBV19
abundance: -
j_gene: TRBJ2-1
d_gene: TRBD2

CDR3nt: TGCGCCAGCAGCTTAACAGCAGAAGAGACCCAGTACTTC
CDR3aa: CASSLTAEETQYF
v_gene: TRBV4-1
abundance: -
j_gene: TRBJ2-5
d_gene: -

CDR3nt: TGTGCCAGCAGTATACAGGGTCTAGCCAAAAACATTCAGTACTTC
CDR3aa: CASSIQGLAKNIQYF
v_gene: TRBV6-2/TRBV6-3
abundance: -
j_gene: TRBJ2-4
d_gene: -

CDR3nt: TGTGCCAGTCGGATGAGACAGTTCTACGAGCAGTACTTC
CDR3aa: CASRMRQFYEQYF
v_gene: TRBV28
abundance: -
j_gene: TRBJ2-7
d_gene: -

CDR3nt: TGTGCCAGCAGCTCTTCAGGGGGAGTATGGGAGACCCAGTACTTC
CDR3aa: CASSSSGGVWETQYF
v_gene: TRBV5-6
abundance: -
j_gene: TRBJ2-5
d_gene: TRBD1

CDR3nt: TGTGCCAGCAGCTTAGAGGGGTGGGGCGGACAGGGCTACGAGCAGTACTTC
CDR3aa: CASSLEGWGGQGYEQYF
v_gene: TRBV7-2
abundance: -
j_gene: TRBJ2-7
d_gene: TRBD1

CDR3nt: TGTGCCAGCAGCAACTCCGGGACAGGGTCATTTTTCCTCTCTGGGGCCAACGTCCTGACTTTC
CDR3aa: CASSNSGTGSFFLSGANVLTF
v_gene: TRBV21-1
abundance: -
j_gene: TRBJ2-6
d_gene: -

CDR3nt: TGTGCCAGTAGTATAGTTCTCGAGATCATGAACACCGGGGAGCTGTTTTTT
CDR3aa: CASSIVLEIMNTGELFF
v_gene: TRBV19
abundance: -
j_gene: TRBJ2-2
d_gene: -

CDR3nt: TGTGCCAGCAGCTTCGAGCTGAACACTGAAGCTTTCTTT
CDR3aa: CASSFELNTEAFF
v_gene: TRBV5-6
abundance: -
j_gene: TRBJ1-1
d_gene: -

CDR3nt: TGTGCCAGCAGTTTACCCGCGACTAGCGGGCGGTACAATGAGCAGTTCTTC
CDR3aa: CASSLPATSGRYNEQFF
v_gene: TRBV28
abundance: -
j_gene: TRBJ2-1
d_gene: TRBD2

CDR3nt: TGTGCCAGCAGTTTACAGGATCCTAGCACAGATACGCAGTATTTT
CDR3aa: CASSLQDPSTDTQYF
v_gene: TRBV27
abundance: -
j_gene: TRBJ2-3
d_gene: -

CDR3nt: TGTGCCAGCAGCCAAGGGGGCCCCGAAGCTTTCTTT
CDR3aa: CASSQGGPEAFF
v_gene: TRBV5-5
abundance: -
j_gene: TRBJ1-1
d_gene: TRBD1

CDR3nt: TGTGCCAGCAGCTCGAGACAGGGGGCTGGCAATCAGCCCCAGCATTTT
CDR3aa: CASSSRQGAGNQPQHF
v_gene: TRBV7-2
abundance: once
j_gene: TRBJ1-5
d_gene: TRBD1

CDR3nt: TGTGCCACCATACTAGGTAGCACAGATACGCAGTATTTT
CDR3aa: CATILGSTDTQYF
v_gene: TRBV7-9
abundance: -
j_gene: TRBJ2-3
d_gene: -

CDR3nt: TGCGCCAAAGGGACAGGGCCTTCCTACGAGCAGTACTTC
CDR3aa: CAKGTGPSYEQYF
v_gene: TRBV23-1
abundance: -
j_gene: TRBJ2-7
d_gene: TRBD1

CDR3nt: TGTGCCAGCAGTGACGTGACAGGGAATTCACCCCTCCACTTT
CDR3aa: CASSDVTGNSPLHF
v_gene: TRBV25-1
abundance: -
j_gene: TRBJ1-6
d_gene: TRBD1

CDR3nt: TGTGCCAGCAGCTTTAGGTCGACTAGCGGCTACGAGCAGTACTTC
CDR3aa: CASSFRSTSGYEQYF
v_gene: TRBV5-4
abundance: -
j_gene: TRBJ2-7
d_gene: TRBD2

CDR3nt: TGTGCCAGCAGCTTACGAGCTGGAAACACCATATATTTT
CDR3aa: CASSLRAGNTIYF
v_gene: TRBV5-6
abundance: -
j_gene: TRBJ1-3
d_gene: -

CDR3nt: TGTGCCACCAGCGACAGGGGCCTTACCTCCTCTGGGGCCAACGTCCTGACTTTC
CDR3aa: CATSDRGLTSSGANVLTF
v_gene: TRBV15
abundance: -
j_gene: TRBJ2-6
d_gene: TRBD1

CDR3nt: TGTGCCAGCAGCTGGACTAGCGGGGGGTCCAGCTCCTACGAGCAGTACTTC
CDR3aa: CASSWTSGGSSSYEQYF
v_gene: TRBV11-2
abundance: -
j_gene: TRBJ2-7
d_gene: TRBD2

CDR3nt: TGCGCCAGCAGCTTGGGAGGAGGGACTGTCACAGATACGCAGTATTTT
CDR3aa: CASSLGGGTVTDTQYF
v_gene: TRBV5-1
abundance: -
j_gene: TRBJ2-3
d_gene: -

CDR3nt: TGCGCCAGCAGTGACCTAGCGGGGGTTGGAGATACGCAGTATTTT
CDR3aa: CASSDLAGVGDTQYF
v_gene: TRBV10-2
abundance: -
j_gene: TRBJ2-3
d_gene: TRBD2

CDR3nt: TGTGCCAGCAGCCTTAATTATGGACTAGCGGGACCCGAGCAGTACTTC
CDR3aa: CASSLNYGLAGPEQYF
v_gene: TRBV11-2
abundance: -
j_gene: TRBJ2-7
d_gene: TRBD2

CDR3nt: TGTGCCAGCAGCTTAGGGTCGCGGGGACAGGGAAACTATGGCTACACCTTC
CDR3aa: CASSLGSRGQGNYGYTF
v_gene: TRBV7-2
abundance: -
j_gene: TRBJ1-2
d_gene: TRBD1

CDR3nt: TGTGCCAGCAGCTTAGATCAACGACTAGCGGGGGACCAAGAGACCCAGTACTTC
CDR3aa: CASSLDQRLAGDQETQYF
v_gene: TRBV11-3
abundance: -
j_gene: TRBJ2-5
d_gene: TRBD2